These 4 T cell receptor beta chains were all obtained from the same sample, sequenced in a study of blood T cell repertoires in COVID-19. The data were produced by immunoSEQ multiplex PCR, yet TCRdb's version contains in-frame clones alone and is incomplete. The sample lists 350,000 to 400,000 clones; 89% were seen once. The sample comprised peripheral blood. The receptors come from a woman in her 30s with COVID-19, enrolled during active disease.

CDR3 in DNA: TGTGCCAGCAGTTTATCGTGGGGGGGCACTGAAGCTTTCTTT. Translation gives CASSLSWGGTEAFF. The genes are TRBV27 and TRBJ1-1; D may be TRBD1 (5 bases). Germline V gene data show CDR1 as MNHEY and CDR2 as SMNVEV (reference sequence). The length of the CDR3 is 14 residues. Trimming stripped 0 bases from V and 4 bases from J, with 9 bases between.

V usage is TRBV7-8 and J usage is TRBJ2-3; 8 bases line up with TRBD2. CDR1 SGHVS and CDR2 FQNEAQ come from the germline V gene. This CDR3 is 16 amino acids long. J was trimmed by 0 bases and V by 1 base; bases with no gene match: 3. In DNA form, the CDR3 reads TGTGCCAGCAGCTTAGGGACTAGCCTTAGCACAGATACGCAGTATTTT. Its translation: CASSLGTSLSTDTQYF.

The CDR3 here is CASSSPFNFLSGTYEQYF. CDR3 DNA sequence: TGTGCCAGCAGCTCGCCTTTCAATTTTTTGTCAGGGACCTACGAGCAGTACTTC. This chain links TRBV5-4 with TRBJ2-7, with a tentative D call TRBD1 (5 bases). V lost 3 bases and J 2 bases, leaving 24 bases between the germline ends. The CDR3 loop spans 18 amino acids. Per germline, CDR1 SGHNT and CDR2 YYREEE (reference sequence).

In DNA, the CDR3 is TGCGCCAGCAGCCAGGCCGGGACAGGGTTTGTTGAGACCCAGTACTTC. This codes for CASSQAGTGFVETQYF. The V gene is TRBV4-3, the J gene TRBJ2-5; 9 bases are shared with TRBD1. The CDR3 length is 16 residues. Per the germline V gene, CDR1 is LGHNA and CDR2 is YSLEER. V was pared by 3 bases and J by 5 bases, with 10 bases of the junction left unmatched.